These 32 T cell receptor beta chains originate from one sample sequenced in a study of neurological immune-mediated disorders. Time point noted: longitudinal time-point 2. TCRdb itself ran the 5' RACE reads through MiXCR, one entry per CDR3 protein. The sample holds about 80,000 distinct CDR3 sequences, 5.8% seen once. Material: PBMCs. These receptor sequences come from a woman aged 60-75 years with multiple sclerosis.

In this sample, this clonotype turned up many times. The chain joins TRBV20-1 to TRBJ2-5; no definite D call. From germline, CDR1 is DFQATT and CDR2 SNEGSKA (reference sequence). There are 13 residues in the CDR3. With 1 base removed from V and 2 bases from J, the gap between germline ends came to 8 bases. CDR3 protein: CSARGPQQETQYF. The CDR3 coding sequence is TGCAGTGCTAGAGGACCGCAACAAGAGACCCAGTACTTC.

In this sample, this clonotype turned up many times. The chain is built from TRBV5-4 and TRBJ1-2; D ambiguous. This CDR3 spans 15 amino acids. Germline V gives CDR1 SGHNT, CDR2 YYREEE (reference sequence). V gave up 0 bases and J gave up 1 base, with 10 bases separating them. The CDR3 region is CASSLEPISNYGYTF. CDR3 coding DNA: TGTGCCAGCAGCTTGGAACCTATCAGTAACTATGGCTACACCTTC.

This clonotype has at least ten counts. As DNA, the CDR3 is TGTGCCAGCAGCCCCCAAAGCGGGGGAGGCAGGTACGAGCAGTTCTTC. It specifies CASSPQSGGGRYEQFF. The chain joins TRBV12-3 or TRBV12-4 to TRBJ2-1, with 8 bases fitting TRBD2. V shed 6 bases, J shed 10 bases, and the junction held 17 bases outside the gene matches. The CDR3 has 16 amino acids.

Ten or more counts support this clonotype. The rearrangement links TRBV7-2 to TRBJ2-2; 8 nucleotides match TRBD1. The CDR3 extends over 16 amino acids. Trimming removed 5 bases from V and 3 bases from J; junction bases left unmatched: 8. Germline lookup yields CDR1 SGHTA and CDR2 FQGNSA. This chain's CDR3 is CASSQGTGGYTGELFF. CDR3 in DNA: TGTGCCAGCAGCCAAGGGACAGGAGGTTACACCGGGGAGCTGTTTTTT.

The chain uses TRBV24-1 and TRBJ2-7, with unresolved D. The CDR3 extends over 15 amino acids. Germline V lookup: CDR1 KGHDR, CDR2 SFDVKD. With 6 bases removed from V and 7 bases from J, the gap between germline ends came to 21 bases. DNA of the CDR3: TGTGCCACCAGTTCTCGCGGTGATCCGGTAGGGGAGCAGTACTTC. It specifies CATSSRGDPVGEQYF.

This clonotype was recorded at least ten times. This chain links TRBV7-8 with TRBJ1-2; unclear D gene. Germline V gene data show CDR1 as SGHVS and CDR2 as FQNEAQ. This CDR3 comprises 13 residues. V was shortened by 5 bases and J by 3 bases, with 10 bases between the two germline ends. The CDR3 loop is CASSPDGDYGYTF. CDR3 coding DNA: TGTGCCAGCAGCCCGGACGGAGACTATGGCTACACCTTC.

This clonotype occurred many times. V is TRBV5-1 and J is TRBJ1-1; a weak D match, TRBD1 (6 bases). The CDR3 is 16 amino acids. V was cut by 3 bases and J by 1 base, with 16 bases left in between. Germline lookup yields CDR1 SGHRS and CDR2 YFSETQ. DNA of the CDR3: TGCGCCAGCAGCTGGCCCAGGGGTCAGAGGAACACTGAAGCTTTCTTT. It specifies CASSWPRGQRNTEAFF.

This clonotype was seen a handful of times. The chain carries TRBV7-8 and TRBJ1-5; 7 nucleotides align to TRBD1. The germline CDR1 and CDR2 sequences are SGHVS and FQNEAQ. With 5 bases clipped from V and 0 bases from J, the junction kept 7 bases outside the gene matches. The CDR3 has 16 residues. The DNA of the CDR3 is TGTGCCAGCAGCATTGGGACAGTTTATAGCAATCAGCCCCAGCATTTT. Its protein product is CASSIGTVYSNQPQHF. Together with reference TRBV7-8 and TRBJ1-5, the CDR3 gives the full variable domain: GAGVSQSPRYKVAKRGQDVALRCDPISGHVSLFWYQQALGQGPEFLTYFQNEAQLDKSGLPSDRFFAERPEGSVSTLKIQRTQQEDSAVYLCASSIGTVYSNQPQHFGDGTRLSIL.

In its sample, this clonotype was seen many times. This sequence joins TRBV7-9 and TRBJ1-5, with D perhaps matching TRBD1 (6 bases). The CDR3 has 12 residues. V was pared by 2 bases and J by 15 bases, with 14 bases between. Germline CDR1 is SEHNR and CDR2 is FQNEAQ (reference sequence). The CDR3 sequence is CASSLSLGTPHF. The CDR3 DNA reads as TGTGCCAGCAGCTTATCTTTGGGGACACCGCATTTT. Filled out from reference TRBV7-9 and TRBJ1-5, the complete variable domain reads DTGVSQNPRHKITKRGQNVTFRCDPISEHNRLYWYRQTLGQGPEFLTYFQNEAQLEKSRLLSDRFSAERPKGSFSTLEIQRTEQGDSAMYLCASSLSLGTPHFGDGTRLSIL.

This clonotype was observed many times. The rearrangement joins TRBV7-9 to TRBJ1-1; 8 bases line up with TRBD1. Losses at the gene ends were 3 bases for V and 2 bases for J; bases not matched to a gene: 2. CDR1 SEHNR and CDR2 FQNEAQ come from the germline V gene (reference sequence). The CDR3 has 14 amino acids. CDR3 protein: CASSLTGANTEAFF. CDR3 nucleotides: TGTGCCAGCAGCTTGACAGGGGCCAACACTGAAGCTTTCTTT.

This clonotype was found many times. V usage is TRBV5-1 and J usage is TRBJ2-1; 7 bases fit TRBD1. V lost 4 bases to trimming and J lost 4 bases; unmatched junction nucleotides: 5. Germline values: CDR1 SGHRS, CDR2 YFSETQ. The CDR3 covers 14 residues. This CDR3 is CASSLGTDYNEQFF. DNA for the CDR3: TGCGCCAGCAGCCTCGGGACAGATTACAATGAGCAGTTCTTC.

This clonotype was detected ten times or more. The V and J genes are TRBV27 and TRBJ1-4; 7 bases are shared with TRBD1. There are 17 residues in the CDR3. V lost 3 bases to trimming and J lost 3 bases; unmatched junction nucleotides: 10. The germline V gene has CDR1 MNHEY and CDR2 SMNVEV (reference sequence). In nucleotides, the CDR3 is TGTGCCAGCAGTTTCCAACCCCGACAGGGACCTAATGAAAAACTGTTTTTT. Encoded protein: CASSFQPRQGPNEKLFF.

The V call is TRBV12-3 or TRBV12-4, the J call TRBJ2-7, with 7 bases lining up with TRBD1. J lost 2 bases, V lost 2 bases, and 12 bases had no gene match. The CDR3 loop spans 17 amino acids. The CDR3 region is CASSLIQGQQIAYEQYF. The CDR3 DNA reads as TGTGCCAGCAGTTTAATTCAGGGACAGCAAATTGCCTACGAGCAGTACTTC.

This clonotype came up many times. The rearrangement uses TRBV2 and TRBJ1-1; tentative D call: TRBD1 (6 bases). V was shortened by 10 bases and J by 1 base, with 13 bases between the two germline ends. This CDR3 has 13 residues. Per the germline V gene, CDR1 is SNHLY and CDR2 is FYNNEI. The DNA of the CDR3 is TGTGCCACAGGGCTGACAGGGAACACTGAAGCTTTCTTT. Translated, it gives CATGLTGNTEAFF.

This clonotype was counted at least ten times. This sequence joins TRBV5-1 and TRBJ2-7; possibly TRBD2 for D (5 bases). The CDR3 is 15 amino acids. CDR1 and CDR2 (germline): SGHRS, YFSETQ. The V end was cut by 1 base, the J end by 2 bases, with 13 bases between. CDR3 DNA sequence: TGCGCCAGCAGCTTGTCCGGGAATCGAGCCTACGAGCAGTACTTC. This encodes CASSLSGNRAYEQYF. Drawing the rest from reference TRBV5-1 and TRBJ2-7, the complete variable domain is KAGVTQTPRYLIKTRGQQVTLSCSPISGHRSVSWYQQTPGQGLQFLFEYFSETQRNKGNFPGRFSGRQFSNSRSEMNVSTLELGDSALYLCASSLSGNRAYEQYFGPGTRLTVT.

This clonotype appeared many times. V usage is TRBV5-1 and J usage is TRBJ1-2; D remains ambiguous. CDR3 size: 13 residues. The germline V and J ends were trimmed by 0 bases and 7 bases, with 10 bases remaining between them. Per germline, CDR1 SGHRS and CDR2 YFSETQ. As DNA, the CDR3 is TGCGCCAGCAGCTTGGAAGGCCTGGGTGGCTACACCTTC. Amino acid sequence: CASSLEGLGGYTF.

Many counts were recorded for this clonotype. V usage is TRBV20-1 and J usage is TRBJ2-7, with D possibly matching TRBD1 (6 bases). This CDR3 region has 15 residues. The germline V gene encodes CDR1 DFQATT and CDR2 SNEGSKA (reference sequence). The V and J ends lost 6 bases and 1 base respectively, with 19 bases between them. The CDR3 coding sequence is TGCAGTGCCACCCGGGTAACAGGGAAATCCTACGAGCAGTACTTC. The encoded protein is CSATRVTGKSYEQYF.

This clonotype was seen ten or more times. This chain's CDR3 is CASSLDGAGATEAFF. CDR3 in DNA: TGTGCCAGCAGCTTAGATGGGGCAGGGGCCACTGAAGCTTTCTTT. The rearrangement uses TRBV7-9 and TRBJ1-1, with TRBD1 as a possible D gene (6 bases). The germline gives CDR1 SEHNR, CDR2 FQNEAQ (reference sequence). V was clipped by 1 base and J by 4 bases, with 13 bases between them. This CDR3 has 15 residues.

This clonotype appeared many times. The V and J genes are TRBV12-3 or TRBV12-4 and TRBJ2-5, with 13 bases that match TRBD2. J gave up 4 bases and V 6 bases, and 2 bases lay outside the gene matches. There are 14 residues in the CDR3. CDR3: CASSRLAGGETQYF. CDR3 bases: TGTGCCAGCAGCCGACTAGCGGGGGGAGAGACCCAGTACTTC.

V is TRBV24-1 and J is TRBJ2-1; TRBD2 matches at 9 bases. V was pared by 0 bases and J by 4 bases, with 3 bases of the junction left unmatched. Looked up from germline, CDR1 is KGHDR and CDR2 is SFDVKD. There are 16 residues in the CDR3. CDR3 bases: TGTGCCACCAGTGATTTGGGAGCGGGGGGATACAATGAGCAGTTCTTC. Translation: CATSDLGAGGYNEQFF.

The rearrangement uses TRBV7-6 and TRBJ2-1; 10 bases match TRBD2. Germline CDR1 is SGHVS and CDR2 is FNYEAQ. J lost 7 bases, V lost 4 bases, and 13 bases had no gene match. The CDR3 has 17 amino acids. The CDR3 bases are TGTGCCAGCAGCTGGGCGAGCGGGGGGGCCTGGGGGAATGAGCAGTTCTTC. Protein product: CASSWASGGAWGNEQFF.

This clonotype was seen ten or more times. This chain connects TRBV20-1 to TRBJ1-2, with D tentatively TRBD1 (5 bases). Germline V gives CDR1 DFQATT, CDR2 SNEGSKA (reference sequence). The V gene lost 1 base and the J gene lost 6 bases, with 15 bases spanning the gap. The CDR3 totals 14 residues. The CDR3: CSARAPGTIHGYTF. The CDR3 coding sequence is TGCAGTGCTAGAGCACCGGGGACGATTCATGGCTACACCTTC.

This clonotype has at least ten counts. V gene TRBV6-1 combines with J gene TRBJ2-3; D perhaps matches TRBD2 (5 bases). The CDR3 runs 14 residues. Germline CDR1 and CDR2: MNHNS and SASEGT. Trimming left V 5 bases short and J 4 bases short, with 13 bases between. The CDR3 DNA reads TGTGCCAGCAGTCCGGGAATTGAAGCAGATACGCAGTATTTT. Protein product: CASSPGIEADTQYF.

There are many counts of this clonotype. The CDR3 loop is CSARDSRMNEKLFF. For the CDR3, the DNA is TGCAGTGCTAGAGATTCCAGGATGAATGAAAAACTGTTTTTT. The genes are TRBV20-1 and TRBJ1-4; no firm D call. The CDR3 has 14 residues. V lost 0 bases, J lost 5 bases, and 10 bases lay in between. Germline CDR1 DFQATT, CDR2 SNEGSKA (reference sequence).

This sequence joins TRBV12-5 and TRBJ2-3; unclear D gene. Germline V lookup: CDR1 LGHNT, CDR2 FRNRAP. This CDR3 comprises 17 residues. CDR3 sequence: CADCSWLFPTSTDTQYF. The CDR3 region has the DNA TGTGCAGACTGCAGCTGGCTGTTCCCTACTAGCACAGATACGCAGTATTTT. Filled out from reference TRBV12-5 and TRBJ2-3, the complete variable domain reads DARVTQTPRHKVTEMGQEVTMRCQPILGHNTVFWYRQTMMQGLELLAYFRNRAPLDDSGMPKDRFSAEMPDATLATLKIQPSEPRDSAVYFCADCSWLFPTSTDTQYFGPGTRLTVL.

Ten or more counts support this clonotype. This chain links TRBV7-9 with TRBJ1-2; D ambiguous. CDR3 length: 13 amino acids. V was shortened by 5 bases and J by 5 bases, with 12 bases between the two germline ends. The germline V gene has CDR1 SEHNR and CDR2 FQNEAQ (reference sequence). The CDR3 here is CASSERGVYGYTF. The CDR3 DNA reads TGTGCCAGCAGCGAGAGAGGAGTTTATGGCTACACCTTC.

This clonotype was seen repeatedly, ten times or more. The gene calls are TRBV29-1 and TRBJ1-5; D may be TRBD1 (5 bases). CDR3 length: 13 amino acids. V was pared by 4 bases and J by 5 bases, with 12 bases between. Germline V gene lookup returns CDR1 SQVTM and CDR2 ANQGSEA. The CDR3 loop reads CSVASGLDQPQHF. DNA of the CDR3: TGCAGCGTTGCTTCAGGGTTGGATCAGCCCCAGCATTTT.

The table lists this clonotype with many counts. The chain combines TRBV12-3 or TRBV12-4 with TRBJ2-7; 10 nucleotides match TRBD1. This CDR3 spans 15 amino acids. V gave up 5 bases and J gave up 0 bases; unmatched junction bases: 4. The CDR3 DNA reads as TGTGCCAGCAGTGGTGGACAGGGGGACTCCTACGAGCAGTACTTC. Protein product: CASSGGQGDSYEQYF.

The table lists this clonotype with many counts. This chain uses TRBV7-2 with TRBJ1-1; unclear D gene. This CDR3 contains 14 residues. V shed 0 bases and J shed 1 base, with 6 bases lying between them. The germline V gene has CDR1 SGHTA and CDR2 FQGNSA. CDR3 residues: CASSLAMGNTEAFF. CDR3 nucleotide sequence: TGTGCCAGCAGCTTAGCGATGGGGAACACTGAAGCTTTCTTT.

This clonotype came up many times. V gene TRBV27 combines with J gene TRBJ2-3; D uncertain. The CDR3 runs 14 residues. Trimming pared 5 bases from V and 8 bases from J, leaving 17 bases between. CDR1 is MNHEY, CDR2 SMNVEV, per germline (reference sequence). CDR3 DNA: TGTGCCAGCAGTACCACGGACGGTCCCCCTACGCAGTATTTT. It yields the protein CASSTTDGPPTQYF.

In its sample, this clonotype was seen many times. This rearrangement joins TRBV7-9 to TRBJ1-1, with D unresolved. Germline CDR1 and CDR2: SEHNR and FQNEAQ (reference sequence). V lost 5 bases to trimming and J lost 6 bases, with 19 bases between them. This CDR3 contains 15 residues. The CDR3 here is CASSLRARAGSEAFF. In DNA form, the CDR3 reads TGTGCCAGCAGCCTTCGAGCCAGAGCGGGGTCTGAAGCTTTCTTT.

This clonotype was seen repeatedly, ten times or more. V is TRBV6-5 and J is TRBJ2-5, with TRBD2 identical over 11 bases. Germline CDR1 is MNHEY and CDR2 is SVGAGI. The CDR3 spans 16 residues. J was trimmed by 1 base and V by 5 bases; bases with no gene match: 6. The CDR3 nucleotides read TGTGCCAGCAGTAGACTAGCGGGGCCAATCCAAGAGACCCAGTACTTC. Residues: CASSRLAGPIQETQYF.